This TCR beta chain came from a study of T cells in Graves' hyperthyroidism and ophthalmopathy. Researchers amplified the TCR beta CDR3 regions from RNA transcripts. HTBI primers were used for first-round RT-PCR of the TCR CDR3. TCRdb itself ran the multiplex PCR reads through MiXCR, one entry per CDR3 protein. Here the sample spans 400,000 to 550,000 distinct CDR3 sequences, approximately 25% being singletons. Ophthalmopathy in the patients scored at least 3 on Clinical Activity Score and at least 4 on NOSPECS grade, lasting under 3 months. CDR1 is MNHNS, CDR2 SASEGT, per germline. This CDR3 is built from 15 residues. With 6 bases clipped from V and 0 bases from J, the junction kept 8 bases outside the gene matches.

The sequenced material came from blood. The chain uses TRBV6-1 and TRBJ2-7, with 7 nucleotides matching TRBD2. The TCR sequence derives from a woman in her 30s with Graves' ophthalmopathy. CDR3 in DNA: TGTGCCAGCAGACCCCCAGCGGGGAGCTCCTACGAGCAGTACTTC. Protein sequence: CASRPPAGSSYEQYF.